What follows describes a single T cell receptor (beta chain). These data come from a study of OX40 agonist ivuxolimab in advanced cancers. Measured with immunoSEQ multiplex PCR; TCRdb has only the in-frame clones, and not every one. The sample has around 31,000 clones, approximately 87% seen once. Germline V lookup: CDR1 SGDLS, CDR2 YYNGEE. The CDR3 has 12 amino acids. V lost 4 bases to trimming and J lost 10 bases; unmatched junction nucleotides: 5. This TCR was recovered from an adult with an advanced solid tumor such as melanoma, head and neck, liver or kidney cancer. Here the sequenced sample was CD4+ or CD8+ T cells sorted from blood, taken in a trial of the OX40 agonist ivuxolimab. The gene calls are TRBV9 and TRBJ2-1; 7 bases align to TRBD2. The CDR3 loop is CASSLREWEQFF. CDR3 DNA sequence: TGTGCCAGCAGCCTGCGGGAGTGGGAGCAGTTCTTC.